One and the same sample provided the 24 T cell receptor beta chains below, sequenced in a study of TIL therapy for anti-PD-1-resistant metastatic lung cancer. Sequencing used immunoSEQ v3. Method: immunoSEQ multiplex PCR; TCRdb's copy keeps in-frame clones and lacks some. There are 50,000 or so clones in the sample; 60% to 85% occur only once, and 5.5% to 6% lies in the top ten. Time point described: pre-treatment sample, taken before nivolumab and TIL therapy. Most excised metastases sampled were pleural nodules or supraclavicular lymph nodes. The specimen comprised tumor tissue, sampled at baseline. The receptors were gathered from a person aged 25 to 85 with non-small cell lung cancer.

CDR3 nucleotide sequence: TGTGCCAGCAGTTTATTGGGAAAGGGGGAGACCCAGTACTTC. It translates to CASSLLGKGETQYF. The genes are TRBV27 and TRBJ2-5; tentative D call: TRBD1 (5 bases). The V and J ends lost 1 base and 5 bases respectively, with 11 bases between them. Germline V lookup: CDR1 MNHEY, CDR2 SMNVEV (reference sequence). The CDR3 totals 14 residues.

This sequence joins TRBV30 and TRBJ2-7; TRBD1 matches 8 bases. The CDR3 consists of 17 residues. V lost 6 bases and J lost 2; bases outside the gene matches: 18. Germline-derived CDR1 and CDR2 are GTSNPN and SVGIG (reference sequence). The CDR3 sequence is CACIGQDRERFTYEQYF. CDR3 in DNA: TGTGCCTGTATTGGTCAGGACAGGGAACGGTTCACCTACGAGCAGTACTTC.

The V call is TRBV29-1, the J call TRBJ1-2; 7 bases are shared with TRBD1. Trimming removed 0 bases from V and 7 bases from J; junction bases left unmatched: 11. Per germline, CDR1 SQVTM and CDR2 ANQGSEA. The CDR3 runs 15 residues. The CDR3 DNA reads as TGCAGCGTTGAAGATGGGCGACAGGGTCCCTTTGGCTACACCTTC. It codes for CSVEDGRQGPFGYTF.

This chain joins TRBV5-1 and TRBJ1-1; TRBD1 agrees at 8 bases. V was pared by 2 bases and J by 3 bases, with 6 bases of the junction left unmatched. This CDR3 contains 15 residues. Germline CDR1 SGHRS, CDR2 YFSETQ. This chain's CDR3 is CASSFGNRGDTEAFF. The CDR3 DNA follows: TGCGCCAGCAGCTTTGGGAACAGGGGGGACACTGAAGCTTTCTTT. The full variable domain, completed using reference TRBV5-1 and TRBJ1-1, is KAGVTQTPRYLIKTRGQQVTLSCSPISGHRSVSWYQQTPGQGLQFLFEYFSETQRNKGNFPGRFSGRQFSNSRSEMNVSTLELGDSALYLCASSFGNRGDTEAFFGQGTRLTVV.

The chain carries TRBV6-5 and TRBJ1-2; D perhaps matches TRBD1 (5 bases). There are 14 residues in the CDR3. V gave up 2 bases and J gave up 4 bases, with 11 bases separating them. The germline gives CDR1 MNHEY, CDR2 SVGAGI. The CDR3 is CASSYNTGSYGYTF. For the CDR3, the DNA is TGTGCCAGCAGTTACAACACAGGTAGCTATGGCTACACCTTC.

The sample holds a few counts of this clone. V gene TRBV7-8 combines with J gene TRBJ2-3; D gene uncertain. Trimming pared 4 bases from V and 4 bases from J, leaving 9 bases between. This CDR3 is built from 13 residues. Looked up from germline, CDR1 is SGHVS and CDR2 is FQNEAQ. The CDR3 loop reads CASSSLMADTQYF. In nucleotides, the CDR3 is TGTGCCAGCAGCTCCCTCATGGCAGATACGCAGTATTTT.

The V and J genes are TRBV28 and TRBJ2-7; D gene unclear. The CDR3 is 15 amino acids. The V end lost 6 bases, the J end lost 3 bases, and 18 bases lay between the germline ends. Germline V lookup: CDR1 MDHEN, CDR2 SYDVKM. The CDR3 region is CASSRQGRPNYEQYF. Here the CDR3 DNA reads TGTGCCAGCAGCCGCCAAGGACGGCCGAACTACGAGCAGTACTTC.

V is TRBV6-5 and J is TRBJ2-3; TRBD2 matches at 10 bases. Germline V CDR1 and CDR2: MNHEY, SVGAGI. There are 13 residues in the CDR3. J was trimmed by 8 bases and V by 8 bases; bases with no gene match: 7. The CDR3 DNA reads TGTGCCAGCCGAGCGGGAGGGCCGGGTACGCAGTATTTT. Translating gives CASRAGGPGTQYF.

The genes are TRBV6-5 and TRBJ2-7, with TRBD1 as a possible D gene (5 bases). V gave up 6 bases and J gave up 3 bases, with 15 bases separating them. Germline loops: CDR1 MNHEY, CDR2 SVGAGI. CDR3 size: 14 residues. In nucleotides, the CDR3 is TGTGCCAGCAGCCAGGGTTTGTCGCTCTACGAGCAGTACTTC. Its translation: CASSQGLSLYEQYF.

The chain carries TRBV30 and TRBJ2-5; D not certain. Germline loops: CDR1 GTSNPN, CDR2 SVGIG (reference sequence). Trimming cost V 3 bases and J 3 bases, with 5 bases left between them. This CDR3 has 11 residues. This CDR3 reads CAWRSKETQYF. DNA for the CDR3: TGTGCCTGGAGATCGAAAGAGACCCAGTACTTC.

This clone has more than one count but fewer than ten. The CDR3 sequence is CASSLEGRAEQPQHF. The CDR3 DNA reads as TGCGCCAGCAGCTTGGAGGGACGCGCGGAGCAGCCCCAGCATTTT. The rearrangement uses TRBV5-1 and TRBJ1-5, with D perhaps TRBD1 (5 bases). Germline CDR1 and CDR2: SGHRS and YFSETQ. Trimming took 0 bases from V and 7 from J, leaving 14 bases between them. CDR3 length: 15 residues.

The chain has TRBV11-2 and TRBJ2-1; D possibly corresponds to TRBD2 (5 bases). Germline loops: CDR1 SGHAT, CDR2 FQNNGV. This CDR3 has 14 residues. The V end was cut by 4 bases, the J end by 2 bases, with 9 bases between. CDR3 loop: CASSSHGTYNEQFF. DNA of the CDR3: TGTGCCAGCAGCTCCCACGGGACCTACAATGAGCAGTTCTTC.

The chain joins TRBV5-5 to TRBJ1-3, with D hard to call. Trimming pared 7 bases from V and 1 base from J, leaving 18 bases between. The CDR3 runs to 16 residues. Germline V lookup: CDR1 SGHKS, CDR2 YYEKEE (reference sequence). Here the CDR3 reads CASLPRPVESGNTIYF. The CDR3 bases are TGTGCCAGCCTACCGAGACCTGTTGAATCTGGAAACACCATATATTTT.

This clone was found once. V gene TRBV2 combines with J gene TRBJ2-1; D is unresolved. The germline V and J ends were trimmed by 0 bases and 9 bases, with 3 bases remaining between them. This CDR3 comprises 11 residues. In germline, CDR1 is SNHLY, CDR2 FYNNEI. The CDR3 loop is CASSEAAEQFF. The CDR3 coding sequence is TGTGCCAGCAGTGAAGCCGCTGAGCAGTTCTTC.

The V gene is TRBV2, the J gene TRBJ1-6, with D hard to call. The CDR3 extends over 15 amino acids. The V end lost 8 bases, the J end lost 0 bases, and 11 bases lay between the germline ends. Germline CDR1 reads SNHLY; CDR2 reads FYNNEI. CDR3 region: CASGSESSYNSPLHF. The DNA for the CDR3 is TGTGCCAGCGGGTCGGAGAGCTCCTATAATTCACCCCTCCACTTT.

This chain uses TRBV11-2 with TRBJ1-1, with D hard to call. The V and J ends lost 2 bases and 1 base respectively, with 11 bases between them. The germline V gene has CDR1 SGHAT and CDR2 FQNNGV. This CDR3 has 15 residues. CDR3 bases: TGTGCCAGCAGCTTATATGGCAGTAGGAACACTGAAGCTTTCTTT. This gives the protein CASSLYGSRNTEAFF.

The V and J genes are TRBV4-1 and TRBJ1-1, with 8 bases that match TRBD1. Losses at the gene ends were 5 bases for V and 3 bases for J; bases not matched to a gene: 8. The CDR3 runs to 15 residues. Per the germline V gene, CDR1 is MGHRA and CDR2 is YSYEKL. The CDR3 DNA is TGCGCCAGCAGCGTATCCGGACAGGGAGACACTGAAGCTTTCTTT. It is translated as CASSVSGQGDTEAFF.

By frequency in the sample, this clone is large. The chain has TRBV27 and TRBJ1-2; 7 positions match TRBD1. Germline-derived CDR1 and CDR2 are MNHEY and SMNVEV (reference sequence). This CDR3 is 14 amino acids long. Losses at the gene ends were 6 bases for V and 1 base for J; bases not matched to a gene: 5. The CDR3 sequence: CASRPGGNNYGYTF. The DNA of the CDR3 is TGTGCCAGCAGACCAGGGGGGAATAACTATGGCTACACCTTC.

This sequence joins TRBV4-1 and TRBJ2-1; 10 nucleotides match TRBD2. The CDR3 totals 17 residues. V trimming: 3 bases; J trimming: 4 bases; junction bases outside the gene matches: 9. Germline V gene data show CDR1 as MGHRA and CDR2 as YSYEKL. The CDR3 protein is CASSHPPGLAAYNEQFF. CDR3 nucleotide sequence: TGCGCCAGCAGCCACCCCCCAGGACTAGCGGCTTACAATGAGCAGTTCTTC.

J is TRBJ2-2 and V is TRBV19; D possibly corresponds to TRBD1 (5 bases). V lost 9 bases to trimming and J lost 1 base, with 9 bases between them. The CDR3 consists of 13 residues. Per the germline V gene, CDR1 is LNHDA and CDR2 is SQIVND (reference sequence). In DNA form, the CDR3 reads TGTGCCAGCGGTACAGGGAACACCGGGGAGCTGTTTTTT. It encodes CASGTGNTGELFF.

The V and J genes are TRBV6-5 and TRBJ1-2; no definite D call. V shed 0 bases and J shed 5 bases, with 7 bases lying between them. The CDR3 loop spans 13 amino acids. Germline CDR1 MNHEY, CDR2 SVGAGI. The CDR3 here is CASSYSIRYGYTF. CDR3 sequence (DNA): TGTGCCAGCAGTTACTCGATTCGGTATGGCTACACCTTC.

This rearrangement joins TRBV23-1 to TRBJ2-7, with 10 nucleotides matching TRBD2. TRBV23-1 belongs to the ORF category, with a function that is uncertain. The CDR3 sequence is 17 residues long. Losses at the gene ends were 1 base for V and 2 bases for J; bases not matched to a gene: 8. CDR3 DNA: TGCGCCAGCAGTCAATTGAGCGGGAGGGAGGGGACCTACGAGCAGTACTTC. Residues: CASSQLSGREGTYEQYF.

The rearrangement joins TRBV2 to TRBJ2-7; TRBD1 matches 8 bases. CDR3 size: 13 residues. Germline lookup yields CDR1 SNHLY and CDR2 FYNNEI. Trimming removed 10 bases from V and 5 bases from J; junction bases left unmatched: 10. CDR3 coding DNA: TGTGCCACTCAGGGGGCGGTCTTCGACGAGCAGTACTTC. Its protein product is CATQGAVFDEQYF.

A few counts support this clone. The chain uses TRBV4-1 and TRBJ2-2, with TRBD1 matching 7 bases. The ends lost 3 bases at V and 4 bases at J; junction bases unmatched: 2. Germline assignment: CDR1 MGHRA and CDR2 YSYEKL. The CDR3 contains 14 residues. The CDR3 DNA reads as TGCGCCAGCAGCCATAACAGGGGCACCGGGGAGCTGTTTTTT. Amino acid sequence: CASSHNRGTGELFF.